These 20 T cell receptor beta chains came from one sample sequenced in a study of T cells after yellow fever vaccination. TCRdb re-called the 5' RACE reads with MiXCR, one entry per CDR3 protein. The sample shows around 100,000 distinct CDR3 sequences, under 9% of them seen only once. The starting material was CD8+ T cells sorted from PBMCs, obtained 45 days after the yellow fever booster vaccination. The receptors originated from a man aged 30-40 years who received the YFV17D yellow fever vaccine.

This clonotype was recorded at least ten times. This chain joins TRBV10-2 and TRBJ2-2, with TRBD2 as a possible D gene (5 bases). V dropped 7 bases and J dropped 9 bases, with 12 bases sitting between them. Germline loops: CDR1 WSHSY, CDR2 SAAADI. The CDR3 is 12 residues long. The CDR3 nucleotides are TGCGCCAGCACCCAAGACGGGAGGGAGCTGTTTTTT. Translated: CASTQDGRELFF.

This clonotype was seen at least ten times. The chain recombines TRBV6-4 with TRBJ2-2, with 9 bases fitting TRBD2. V trimming: 5 bases; J trimming: 4 bases; junction bases outside the gene matches: 5. CDR1 is MRHNA, CDR2 SNTAGT, per germline. This CDR3 comprises 15 residues. The CDR3 coding sequence is TGTGCCAGCAGTCAGCGGGAGGCCCCCACCGGGGAGCTGTTTTTT. Protein sequence: CASSQREAPTGELFF.

This chain uses TRBV15 with TRBJ1-5; D remains unclear. Germline assignment: CDR1 LNHNV and CDR2 YYDKDF (reference sequence). The V gene lost 0 bases and the J gene lost 4 bases, with 16 bases spanning the gap. The CDR3 totals 17 residues. Here the CDR3 DNA reads TGTGCCACCAGCAGAGAAGCCGCAGAATCAGTTAATCAGCCCCAGCATTTT. It yields the protein CATSREAAESVNQPQHF. The whole variable domain, filled in from reference TRBV15 and TRBJ1-5, reads DAMVIQNPRYQVTQFGKPVTLSCSQTLNHNVMYWYQQKSSQAPKLLFHYYDKDFNNEADTPDNFQSRRPNTSFCFLDIRSPGLGDTAMYLCATSREAAESVNQPQHFGDGTRLSIL.

Concerning this clonotype: With a much larger clone just one base away, this may be a read error. This rearrangement joins TRBV28 to TRBJ2-3; 10 nucleotides agree with TRBD2. Trimming cost V 5 bases and J 0 bases; bases outside gene matches: 11. Germline CDR1 reads MDHEN; CDR2 reads SYDVKM. The CDR3 spans 18 residues. Written as DNA, the CDR3 is TGTGCCAGCAGTCCCCCCCTACTAGCGGGATTCAGCACAGATACGCAGTATTTT. Protein sequence: CASSPPLLAGFSTDTQYF. Looking up the rest from reference TRBV28 and TRBJ2-3 gives the full variable domain: DVKVTQSSRYLVKRTGEKVFLECVQDMDHENMFWYRQDPGLGLRLIYFSYDVKMKEKGDIPEGYSVSREKKERFSLILESASTNQTSMYLCASSPPLLAGFSTDTQYFGPGTRLTVL.

In this sample, this clonotype turned up a few times. The rearrangement uses TRBV20-1 and TRBJ2-5; tentatively, D is TRBD1 (5 bases). Trimming removed 4 bases from V and 0 bases from J, with 12 bases in between. Germline V gene lookup returns CDR1 DFQATT and CDR2 SNEGSKA (reference sequence). The CDR3 covers 14 residues. Here the CDR3 reads CSAKTVSYQETQYF. The DNA of the CDR3 is TGCAGTGCTAAGACAGTTAGTTACCAAGAGACCCAGTACTTC.

This clonotype has a count of ten or more. The J gene is TRBJ2-1, the V gene TRBV14; TRBD2 matches at 7 bases. The germline V gene has CDR1 SGHDN and CDR2 FVKESK. CDR3 length: 14 residues. Losses at the gene ends were 4 bases for V and 8 bases for J; bases not matched to a gene: 8. The CDR3 reads CASSLGSGGDEQFF. As DNA, the CDR3 is TGTGCCAGCAGCCTGGGAAGTGGGGGGGATGAGCAGTTCTTC.

This clonotype was counted ten times or more. V is TRBV25-1 and J is TRBJ2-7, with D possibly called TRBD1 or TRBD2 (5 bases each). The length of the CDR3 is 12 residues. V was pared by 7 bases and J by 5 bases, with 12 bases between. Germline V gene lookup returns CDR1 MGHDK and CDR2 SYGVNS. In nucleotides, the CDR3 is TGTGCCAGCACCGGCTGGGGGAACGAGCAGTACTTC. It encodes CASTGWGNEQYF.

This clonotype was found many times. This chain joins TRBV21-1 and TRBJ2-1; the table's D gene call, TRBD2, was not cross checked with the DNA. TRBV21-1 is a pseudogene locus. This CDR3 spans 17 amino acids. The CDR3 region has the DNA TGTGCCAGCAGCAAAGATGGGACTGGCGAGGGAACCAATGAGCAGTTCTTC. It yields the protein CASSKDGTGEGTNEQFF.

The sample holds many counts of this clonotype. The chain has TRBV6-5 and TRBJ2-5; the D gene could be TRBD1 or TRBD2 (7 bases each). The germline gives CDR1 MNHEY, CDR2 SVGAGI. Trimming shortened V by 2 bases and J by 1 base, and 11 bases separated the two germline ends. The CDR3 loop spans 15 amino acids. CDR3 loop: CASSYGRGGQETQYF. The CDR3 nucleotides are TGTGCCAGCAGTTACGGCAGGGGGGGCCAAGAGACCCAGTACTTC.

V gene TRBV4-3 combines with J gene TRBJ2-7; 8 nucleotides agree with TRBD2. Germline V gene lookup returns CDR1 LGHNA and CDR2 YSLEER. The CDR3 contains 18 residues. With 3 bases clipped from V and 0 bases from J, the junction kept 13 bases outside the gene matches. CDR3 sequence reads: CASSQGILNSGTSYEQYF. Written as DNA, the CDR3 is TGCGCCAGCAGCCAGGGAATCTTAAATAGCGGGACCTCCTACGAGCAGTACTTC.

In this sample, this clonotype turned up a few times. The rearrangement uses TRBV10-2 and TRBJ2-3, with TRBD2 matching over 9 bases. Germline V gene data show CDR1 as WSHSY and CDR2 as SAAADI. This CDR3 comprises 14 residues. With 7 bases clipped from V and 6 bases from J, the junction kept 8 bases outside the gene matches. The CDR3 DNA reads TGCGCCAGCAATTTGCGGGAGGGAAGGGATACGCAGTATTTT. This encodes CASNLREGRDTQYF.

In this sample, this clonotype turned up many times. The chain links TRBV24-1 to TRBJ2-1; D perhaps matches TRBD2 (5 bases). The CDR3 is 16 residues long. From germline, CDR1 is KGHDR and CDR2 SFDVKD. Trimming removed 3 bases at V and 3 bases at J, with 14 bases between. The CDR3 loop reads CATSDGEAGLYNEQFF. DNA for the CDR3: TGTGCCACCAGTGATGGAGAGGCGGGCCTCTACAATGAGCAGTTCTTC.

In this sample, this clonotype turned up many times. The J gene is TRBJ2-7, the V gene TRBV6-1, with a tentative D call TRBD2 (6 bases). The CDR3 is 13 amino acids. Germline V gene sequence: CDR1 MNHNS, CDR2 SASEGT. Trimming stripped 6 bases from V and 3 bases from J, with 12 bases between. CDR3 protein: CASSGSTFYEQYF. The CDR3 coding sequence is TGTGCCAGCAGCGGGAGCACGTTCTACGAGCAGTACTTC.

This clonotype showed up many times. A read error may produce the germline difference seen at one junction end. The rearrangement joins TRBV20-1 to TRBJ2-3, with D possibly being TRBD2 (6 bases). The CDR3 runs 15 residues. CDR1 DFQATT and CDR2 SNEGSKA come from the germline V gene (reference sequence). The CDR3 nucleotides are TGCAGTGCCAGAGGACCGCGGGATCCCACAGATACGCAGTATTTT. Its translation: CSARGPRDPTDTQYF.

This clonotype appeared many times. The chain recombines TRBV6-6 with TRBJ2-1, with a weak D call TRBD1 (6 bases). This CDR3 is built from 10 residues. CDR1 is MNHNY, CDR2 SVGAGI, per germline (reference sequence). Trimming left V 11 bases short and J 9 bases short, with 11 bases between. CDR3 region: CAGGEPEQFF. The CDR3 DNA follows: TGTGCCGGGGGCGAGCCTGAGCAGTTCTTC.

Many counts were recorded for this clonotype. V and J are TRBV27 and TRBJ2-3; possibly TRBD1 or TRBD2 for D (5 bases each). The germline V gene encodes CDR1 MNHEY and CDR2 SMNVEV (reference sequence). V was cut by 4 bases and J by 3 bases, with 11 bases left in between. This CDR3 has 14 residues. CDR3 coding DNA: TGTGCCAGCAGTTCTATGGGACCTACAGATACGCAGTATTTT. The encoded protein is CASSSMGPTDTQYF.

Ten or more counts support this clonotype. CDR3 residues: CARGRIPGWWEQFF. The CDR3 bases are TGTGCCAGGGGGCGGATCCCAGGGTGGTGGGAGCAGTTCTTC. The rearrangement uses TRBV6-5 and TRBJ2-1; the D gene is possibly TRBD1 (5 bases). Germline V gene lookup returns CDR1 MNHEY and CDR2 SVGAGI. This CDR3 comprises 14 residues. V dropped 9 bases and J dropped 10 bases, with 22 bases sitting between them.

To note about this clonotype: This clone may be a read error of a much larger clone one base away. The gene calls are TRBV20-1 and TRBJ1-1; a possible D gene is TRBD1 (5 bases). The germline gives CDR1 DFQATT, CDR2 SNEGSKA (reference sequence). The CDR3 has 14 amino acids. V lost 3 bases to trimming and J lost 2 bases, with 13 bases between them. In nucleotides, the CDR3 is TGCAGTGCTAGCGACCCGGACACAAACACTGAAGCTTTCTTT. Amino acids: CSASDPDTNTEAFF.

This clonotype has at least ten counts. V and J are TRBV5-6 and TRBJ2-5; 8 nucleotides line up with TRBD2. Germline CDR1 SGHDT, CDR2 YYEEEE. After removal of 0 bases from V and 4 bases from J, the junction contained 5 bases not matched to a gene. CDR3 size: 15 residues. CDR3 sequence reads: CASSLVTSGVETQYF. The CDR3 bases are TGTGCCAGCAGCTTGGTTACTAGCGGCGTAGAGACCCAGTACTTC.

This clonotype was seen many times. This chain uses TRBV9 with TRBJ2-2; 9 bases map to TRBD2. Unmatched junction bases numbered 6, after V lost 5 bases and J lost 7 bases. CDR1 SGDLS and CDR2 YYNGEE come from the germline V gene. CDR3 size: 14 residues. Written as DNA, the CDR3 is TGTGCCAGCAGTATAGCGGGAGATGTCGGGGAGCTGTTTTTT. Protein: CASSIAGDVGELFF.